Sequencing of this T cell receptor beta chain was carried out in a study of patients and donors after allogeneic stem cell transplantation. This clonotype occurred a few times. TCRdb ran MiXCR on the RT-PCR reads and lists one entry per CDR3 protein. This sample has hundreds of thousands of distinct CDR3 sequences; around 16% occur once, and the top ten carry less than 8.5%. The J segment lost 5 bases and the V segment lost 2 bases, leaving 6 bases of the junction unmatched. Germline V lookup: CDR1 MNHEY, CDR2 SVGAGI. This CDR3 region has 15 residues. The chain recombines TRBV6-5 with TRBJ2-1; 7 nucleotides match TRBD2. What was sequenced was blood, either unsorted or a sorted T cell fraction (not recorded which). This TCR came from a human donor who was either an allogeneic HSCT recipient or a stem cell or donor lymphocyte infusion donor (not recorded which). It is not recorded whose cells these are; they may come from a transplant donor. In DNA, the CDR3 is TGTGCCAGCAGTTACGGCGGGAGTACCCACAATGAGCAGTTCTTC. It yields the protein CASSYGGSTHNEQFF.